This TCR beta chain appears in the sequencing data of a study of blood T cell repertoires in COVID-19 (dated by TCRdb to the early 2020s). Looking at the study overall: Samples from collaborators originated in the United States, Italy and Spain and spanned both the acute and convalescent phases of COVID-19. The prospective study material was composed of cDNA or gDNA derived from T cells, B-cell-depleted T cells, or PBMCs. Subjects who had been exposed to COVID-19, were actively infected with it, or had recovered from it provided the deeply sampled blood TCRbeta repertoires that made up the dataset. The repertoires were made available in a free public database intended to serve as a resource for research on the immune response to SARS-CoV-2. Samples were obtained from the ongoing ImmuneRACE study (first 160 participants) and from about 1,300 subjects provided by 6 global collaborators. The sample metadata nearly always contained a de-identified subject ID, COVID-19 status, age in years and sex. Where available, HLA class I and class II types were taken from metadata supplied by the sample provider and were not determined by assay-based typing.

General study outcomes and caveats: The quantity of clinical and demographic metadata differed by source and by participant and was supplied without curation.

A distance of 20 bases separates the germline ends of V and J, which lose 2 bases and 4 bases respectively. CDR1 and CDR2 are read off the germline V gene (reference sequence) as MNHEY and SMNVEV. The CDR3 spans 18 residues, from the cysteine through the phenylalanine. Here the CDR3 DNA is all that survives: 54 bases in frame from base 1. TCRbeta CDR3 regions were amplified from genomic DNA by means of the immunoSEQ Assay, a bias-controlled multiplex PCR. In the paper's pipeline: The number of nucleated cells in each sample was estimated by amplification of reference gene primers within the assay. Sequence reads were collapsed and filtered to measure the absolute abundance of every unique TCRbeta CDR3 rearrangement. For each sample, productive Simpson clonality was calculated as the square root of Simpson's diversity index across productive rearrangements. Imported from immuneACCESS, the table was reduced by TCRdb to in-frame sequences with V and J called. These copies leave out some clones; in studies compared against another copy, an unresolved V gene accounts for under half, and the cause of the remainder is not known. That table furnishes V, J and clone size, whereas the DNA furnished D and trimming. The sample data list fewer than 150,000 clones, and approximately 84% of these were observed just once. The ten largest make up around 3.3% of the sample.

In its sample, this clone was seen many times. Its specific antigen is unknown. Base qualities are not at hand, and no much larger clone is one base apart. Whole blood was collected in K2EDTA tubes by collaborating institutions according to the institutions' own protocols. For TCRbeta analysis, collaborator samples were shipped as frozen whole blood, as isolated PBMCs, or as DNA extracted from either sample type. This chain joins TRBV27 to TRBJ2-2, with TRBD2 perhaps the D gene, on 5 matching bases. The specimen sequenced was peripheral blood. This receptor was taken from a man between 35 and 55 years old with acute or convalescent COVID-19. The CDR3 protein: CASSLNWARLEGTGELFF. The bases read TGTGCCAGCAGTTTAAATTGGGCGCGTCTTGAGGGCACCGGGGAGCTGTTTTTT.